Listed below are T cell receptor beta chains from one sample, sequenced in a study of blood T cell repertoires in COVID-19. The table came from immunoSEQ multiplex PCR; TCRdb's copy has only in-frame clones and leaves some out. The data show 310,000 or so clones, roughly 90% seen once. The sequencing input was peripheral blood. These receptors all come from a man aged 25 to 40 with COVID-19, enrolled during active disease. Both conserved end residues are part of each CDR3. Some rows have no size entry. The others give once, few or many, or a class for an expanded clone.

v_call: TRBV2; clone_size: NA; j_call: TRBJ2-7; cdr3_length: 13; cdr3_aa: CASRVTSSYEQYF
v_call: TRBV21-1; clone_size: few; j_call: TRBJ2-7; cdr3_length: 10; cdr3_aa: CARSGTKGYF
v_call: TRBV24-1; clone_size: NA; j_call: TRBJ2-3; cdr3_length: 17; cdr3_aa: CATSALWGRGSEDTQYF
v_call: TRBV29-1; clone_size: NA; j_call: TRBJ1-1; cdr3_length: 12; cdr3_aa: CSAQSGDTEAFF
v_call: TRBV19; clone_size: NA; j_call: TRBJ1-2; cdr3_length: 16; cdr3_aa: CASSLDSEEANYGYTF
v_call: TRBV30; clone_size: NA; j_call: TRBJ2-7; cdr3_length: 12; cdr3_aa: CAWSVGGYEQYF
v_call: TRBV28; clone_size: NA; j_call: TRBJ2-5; cdr3_length: 14; cdr3_aa: CASSSPDRQETQYF
v_call: TRBV4-1; clone_size: NA; j_call: TRBJ1-4; cdr3_length: 18; cdr3_aa: CASSQIRTRGKENEKLFF
v_call: TRBV7-2; clone_size: NA; j_call: TRBJ1-6; cdr3_length: 16; cdr3_aa: CASSFQTGSLNSPLHF
v_call: TRBV6-2/TRBV6-3; clone_size: NA; j_call: TRBJ1-1; cdr3_length: 16; cdr3_aa: CASSLTGTHMGTEAFF
v_call: TRBV5-4; clone_size: NA; j_call: TRBJ1-2; cdr3_length: 12; cdr3_aa: CASSSSRGTEDF
v_call: TRBV30; clone_size: NA; j_call: TRBJ2-7; cdr3_length: 12; cdr3_aa: CAWSYGGDEQYF
v_call: TRBV9; clone_size: NA; j_call: TRBJ1-5; cdr3_length: 16; cdr3_aa: CASSVDDRTLRQPQHF
v_call: TRBV7-2; clone_size: NA; j_call: TRBJ2-5; cdr3_length: 17; cdr3_aa: CASSLVGQGAGGETQYF
v_call: TRBV7-8; clone_size: once; j_call: TRBJ2-7; cdr3_length: 12; cdr3_aa: CASSDKTREQYF
v_call: TRBV4-1; clone_size: NA; j_call: TRBJ2-7; cdr3_length: 15; cdr3_aa: CASSQDGHSLEEQYF
v_call: TRBV5-8; clone_size: NA; j_call: TRBJ2-5; cdr3_length: 15; cdr3_aa: CASSLGGGVWETQYF
v_call: TRBV29-1; clone_size: NA; j_call: TRBJ1-1; cdr3_length: 12; cdr3_aa: CSVVRGNTEAFF
v_call: TRBV28; clone_size: NA; j_call: TRBJ2-7; cdr3_length: 15; cdr3_aa: CASSIGTVGSYEQYF
v_call: TRBV23-1; clone_size: NA; j_call: TRBJ2-6; cdr3_length: 15; cdr3_aa: CASSLRGPGANVLTF
v_call: TRBV7-9; clone_size: NA; j_call: TRBJ2-7; cdr3_length: 15; cdr3_aa: CASSLYAGDTYEQYF
v_call: TRBV28; clone_size: NA; j_call: TRBJ1-4; cdr3_length: 12; cdr3_aa: CASRGGEEKLFF
v_call: TRBV3-1/TRBV3-2; clone_size: once; j_call: TRBJ2-2; cdr3_length: 21; cdr3_aa: CASSQDWSSGGPGEDTGELFF
v_call: TRBV6-4; clone_size: NA; j_call: TRBJ2-2; cdr3_length: 17; cdr3_aa: CASSDSTTSGSTGELFF
v_call: TRBV27; clone_size: NA; j_call: TRBJ2-7; cdr3_length: 15; cdr3_aa: CASSPRSGQDPPEYF
v_call: TRBV6-2/TRBV6-3; clone_size: few; j_call: TRBJ2-1; cdr3_length: 16; cdr3_aa: CASSRLAFSSYNEQFF
v_call: TRBV6-2/TRBV6-3; clone_size: few; j_call: TRBJ1-1; cdr3_length: 13; cdr3_aa: CASSYSILTEAFF
v_call: TRBV5-6; clone_size: NA; j_call: TRBJ1-3; cdr3_length: 17; cdr3_aa: CASSLGRGSRSGNTIYF
v_call: TRBV19; clone_size: few; j_call: TRBJ2-7; cdr3_length: 13; cdr3_aa: CASSITAGYEQYF
v_call: TRBV6-2/TRBV6-3; clone_size: few; j_call: TRBJ2-7; cdr3_length: 13; cdr3_aa: CASSLDRGYEQYF
v_call: TRBV27; clone_size: NA; j_call: TRBJ1-1; cdr3_length: 17; cdr3_aa: CASRGAGAGASNTEAFF
v_call: TRBV7-9; clone_size: NA; j_call: TRBJ2-3; cdr3_length: 15; cdr3_aa: CASSAGTGGSDTQYF
v_call: TRBV5-4; clone_size: NA; j_call: TRBJ1-6; cdr3_length: 14; cdr3_aa: CASSLGGTSSPLHF
v_call: TRBV6-5; clone_size: NA; j_call: TRBJ1-2; cdr3_length: 16; cdr3_aa: CASSYSIGGRHYGYTF
v_call: TRBV6-5; clone_size: NA; j_call: TRBJ1-1; cdr3_length: 12; cdr3_aa: CASSPRGSEAFF
v_call: TRBV19; clone_size: few; j_call: TRBJ1-2; cdr3_length: 14; cdr3_aa: CATAKGQERRSYTF
v_call: TRBV4-3; clone_size: NA; j_call: TRBJ1-2; cdr3_length: 14; cdr3_aa: CASSQDRGNYGYTF
v_call: TRBV27; clone_size: NA; j_call: TRBJ1-5; cdr3_length: 13; cdr3_aa: CASSHRVTQPQHF
v_call: TRBV9; clone_size: NA; j_call: TRBJ2-7; cdr3_length: 14; cdr3_aa: CASSVEDYAYEQYF
v_call: TRBV7-9; clone_size: NA; j_call: TRBJ1-1; cdr3_length: 15; cdr3_aa: CASSPTGSTNTEAFF